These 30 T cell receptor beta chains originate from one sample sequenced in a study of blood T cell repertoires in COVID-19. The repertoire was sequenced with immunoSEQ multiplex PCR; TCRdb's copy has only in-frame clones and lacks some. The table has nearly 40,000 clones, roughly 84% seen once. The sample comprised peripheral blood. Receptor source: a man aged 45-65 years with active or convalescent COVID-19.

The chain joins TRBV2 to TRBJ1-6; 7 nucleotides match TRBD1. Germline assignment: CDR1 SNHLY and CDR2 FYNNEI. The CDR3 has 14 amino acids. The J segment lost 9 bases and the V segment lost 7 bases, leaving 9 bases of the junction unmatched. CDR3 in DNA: TGTGCCAGCAATCGCCAGGGGGTAGTTTCACCCCTCCACTTT. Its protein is CASNRQGVVSPLHF.

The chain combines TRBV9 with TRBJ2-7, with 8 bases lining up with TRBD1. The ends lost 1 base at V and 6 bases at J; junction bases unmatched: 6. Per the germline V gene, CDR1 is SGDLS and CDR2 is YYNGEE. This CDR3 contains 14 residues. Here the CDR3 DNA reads TGTGCCAGCAGCGTAAATCAGGGGGCCTCCGAGCAGTACTTC. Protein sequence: CASSVNQGASEQYF.

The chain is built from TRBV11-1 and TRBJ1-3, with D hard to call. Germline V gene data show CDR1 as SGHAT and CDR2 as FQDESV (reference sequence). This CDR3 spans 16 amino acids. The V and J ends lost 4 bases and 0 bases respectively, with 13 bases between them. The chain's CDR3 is CASSSRPGFSGNTIYF. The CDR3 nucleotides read TGTGCCAGCAGCTCCCGACCGGGTTTCTCTGGAAACACCATATATTTT.

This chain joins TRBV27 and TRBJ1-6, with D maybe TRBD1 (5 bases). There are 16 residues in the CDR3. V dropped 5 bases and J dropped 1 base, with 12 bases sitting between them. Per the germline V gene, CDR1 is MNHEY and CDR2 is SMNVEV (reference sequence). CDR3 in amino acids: CASSPPQGSYNSPLHF. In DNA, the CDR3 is TGTGCCAGCAGTCCCCCTCAGGGTTCCTATAATTCACCCCTCCACTTT.

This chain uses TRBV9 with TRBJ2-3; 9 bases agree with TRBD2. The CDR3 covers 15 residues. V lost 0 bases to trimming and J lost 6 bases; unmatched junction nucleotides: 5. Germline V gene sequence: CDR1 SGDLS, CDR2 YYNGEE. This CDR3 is CASSVVPSGGDTQYF. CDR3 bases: TGTGCCAGCAGCGTAGTTCCCAGCGGGGGGGATACGCAGTATTTT.

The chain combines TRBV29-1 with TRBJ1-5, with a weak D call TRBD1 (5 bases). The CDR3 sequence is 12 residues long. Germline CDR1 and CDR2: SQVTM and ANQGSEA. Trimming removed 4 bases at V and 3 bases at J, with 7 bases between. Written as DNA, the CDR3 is TGCAGCGTTGCCAGGGACAATCAGCCCCAGCATTTT. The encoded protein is CSVARDNQPQHF.

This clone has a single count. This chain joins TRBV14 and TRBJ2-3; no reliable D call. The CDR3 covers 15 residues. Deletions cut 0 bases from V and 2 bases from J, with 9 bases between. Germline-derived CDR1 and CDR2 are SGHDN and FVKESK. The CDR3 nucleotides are TGTGCCAGCAGCCAAGAAGGCGGATTCACAGATACGCAGTATTTT. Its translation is CASSQEGGFTDTQYF.

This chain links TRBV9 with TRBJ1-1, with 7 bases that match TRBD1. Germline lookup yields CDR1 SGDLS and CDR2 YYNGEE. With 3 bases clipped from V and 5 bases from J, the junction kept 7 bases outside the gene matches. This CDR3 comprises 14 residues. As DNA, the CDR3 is TGTGCCAGCAGCGATCGACAGGGTGCGACTGAAGCTTTCTTT. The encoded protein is CASSDRQGATEAFF.

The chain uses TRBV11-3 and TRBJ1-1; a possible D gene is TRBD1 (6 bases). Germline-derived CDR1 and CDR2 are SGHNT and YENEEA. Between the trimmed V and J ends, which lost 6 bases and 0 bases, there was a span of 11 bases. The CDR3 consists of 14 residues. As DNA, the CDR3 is TGTGCCAGCAGTCCGGACAGCTTGAACACTGAAGCTTTCTTT. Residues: CASSPDSLNTEAFF.

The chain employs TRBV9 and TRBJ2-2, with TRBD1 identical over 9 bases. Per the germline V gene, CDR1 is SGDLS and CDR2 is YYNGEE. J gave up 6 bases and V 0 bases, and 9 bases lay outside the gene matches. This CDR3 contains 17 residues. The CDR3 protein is CASSVAQRQGGPGELFF. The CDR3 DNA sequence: TGTGCCAGCAGCGTAGCCCAGAGACAGGGGGGTCCCGGGGAGCTGTTTTTT.

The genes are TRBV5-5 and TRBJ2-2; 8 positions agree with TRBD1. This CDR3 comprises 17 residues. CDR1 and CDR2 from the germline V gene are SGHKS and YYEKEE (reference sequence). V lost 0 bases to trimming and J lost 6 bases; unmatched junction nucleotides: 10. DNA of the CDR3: TGTGCCAGCAGCTTGGTCGCGGACAGGGTAATGTCCGGGGAGCTGTTTTTT. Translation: CASSLVADRVMSGELFF.

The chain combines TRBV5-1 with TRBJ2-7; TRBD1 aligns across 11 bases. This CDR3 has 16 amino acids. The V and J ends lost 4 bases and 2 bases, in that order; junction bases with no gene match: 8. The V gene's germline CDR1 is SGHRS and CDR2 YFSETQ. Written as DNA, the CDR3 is TGCGCCAGCAGCCGATACGGACAGGGGGCCACCTACGAGCAGTACTTC. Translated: CASSRYGQGATYEQYF.

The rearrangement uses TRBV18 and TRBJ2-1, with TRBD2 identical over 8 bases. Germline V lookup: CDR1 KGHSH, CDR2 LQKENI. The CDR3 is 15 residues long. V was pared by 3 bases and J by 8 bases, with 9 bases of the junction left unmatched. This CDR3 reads CASSPLGGAGDEQFF. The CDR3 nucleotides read TGTGCCAGCTCACCTCTCGGGGGGGCCGGGGATGAGCAGTTCTTC.

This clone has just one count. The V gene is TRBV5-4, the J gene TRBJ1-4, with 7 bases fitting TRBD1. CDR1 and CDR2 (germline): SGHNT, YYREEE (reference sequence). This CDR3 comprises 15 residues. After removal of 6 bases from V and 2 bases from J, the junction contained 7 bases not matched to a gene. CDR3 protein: CASKQGGDTNEKLFF. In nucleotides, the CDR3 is TGTGCCAGCAAGCAGGGGGGCGATACTAATGAAAAACTGTTTTTT.

DNA for the CDR3: TGCAGCGTTGTTCCCCAAGGGGCAGGGGAGACCCAGTACTTC. It encodes CSVVPQGAGETQYF. The chain is built from TRBV29-1 and TRBJ2-5, with D perhaps TRBD1 (5 bases). V dropped 4 bases and J dropped 5 bases, with 17 bases sitting between them. CDR3 length equals 14 residues. Germline V CDR1 and CDR2: SQVTM, ANQGSEA.

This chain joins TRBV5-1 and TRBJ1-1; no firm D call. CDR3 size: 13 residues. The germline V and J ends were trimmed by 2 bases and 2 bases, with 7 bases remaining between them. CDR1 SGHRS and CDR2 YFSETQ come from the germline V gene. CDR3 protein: CASSFEGNTEAFF. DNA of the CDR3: TGCGCCAGCAGCTTCGAGGGAAACACTGAAGCTTTCTTT.

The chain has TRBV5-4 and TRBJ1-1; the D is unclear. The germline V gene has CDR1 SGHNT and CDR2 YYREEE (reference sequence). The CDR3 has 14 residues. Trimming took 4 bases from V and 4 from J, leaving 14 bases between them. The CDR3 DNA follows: TGTGCCAGCAGCACGACAATGGTGGGCACTGAAGCTTTCTTT. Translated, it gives CASSTTMVGTEAFF.

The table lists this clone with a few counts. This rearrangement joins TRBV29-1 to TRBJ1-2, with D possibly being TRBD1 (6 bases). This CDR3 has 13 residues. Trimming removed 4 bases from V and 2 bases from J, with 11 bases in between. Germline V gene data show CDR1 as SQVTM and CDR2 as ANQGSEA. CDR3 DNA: TGCAGCGTTGGGGACAAACGGAACTATGGCTACACCTTC. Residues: CSVGDKRNYGYTF.

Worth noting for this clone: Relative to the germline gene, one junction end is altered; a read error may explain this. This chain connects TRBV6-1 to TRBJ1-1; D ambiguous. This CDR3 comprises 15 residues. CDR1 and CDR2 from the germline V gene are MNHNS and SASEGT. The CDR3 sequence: CASREAPVLNTEAFF. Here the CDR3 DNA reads TGTGCCAGCAGGGAAGCGCCGGTATTGAACACTGAAGCTTTCTTT.

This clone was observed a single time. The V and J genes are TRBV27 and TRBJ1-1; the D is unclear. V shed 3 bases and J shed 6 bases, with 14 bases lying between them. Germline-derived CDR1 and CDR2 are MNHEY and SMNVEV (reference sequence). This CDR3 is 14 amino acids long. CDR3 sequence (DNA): TGTGCCAGCAGTTTCCGGGGTGGCGGCGCTGAAGCTTTCTTT. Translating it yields CASSFRGGGAEAFF.

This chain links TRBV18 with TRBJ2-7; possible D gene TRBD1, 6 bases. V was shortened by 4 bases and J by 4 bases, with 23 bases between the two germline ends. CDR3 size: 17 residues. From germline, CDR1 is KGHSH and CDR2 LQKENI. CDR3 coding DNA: TGTGCCAGCTCACTGGCAGGGGCTTCCCCTGACCTATACGAGCAGTACTTC. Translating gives CASSLAGASPDLYEQYF.

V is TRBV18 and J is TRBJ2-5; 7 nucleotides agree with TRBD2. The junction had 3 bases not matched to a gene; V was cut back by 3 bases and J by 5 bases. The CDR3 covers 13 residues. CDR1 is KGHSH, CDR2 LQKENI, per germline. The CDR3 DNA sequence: TGTGCCAGCTCACCGACTAGCTCGGAGACCCAGTACTTC. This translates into CASSPTSSETQYF.

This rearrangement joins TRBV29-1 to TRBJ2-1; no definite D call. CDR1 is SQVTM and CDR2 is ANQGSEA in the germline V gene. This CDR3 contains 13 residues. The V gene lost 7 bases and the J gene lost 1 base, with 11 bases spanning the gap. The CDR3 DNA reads TGCAGCGCCCGAGGTCAATCCTACAATGAGCAGTTCTTC. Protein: CSARGQSYNEQFF.

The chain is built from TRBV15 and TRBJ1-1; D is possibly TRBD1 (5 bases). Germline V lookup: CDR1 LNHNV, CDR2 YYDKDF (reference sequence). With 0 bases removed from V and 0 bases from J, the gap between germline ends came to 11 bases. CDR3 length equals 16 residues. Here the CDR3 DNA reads TGTGCCACCAGCAGAGATTGGGGGGATCTGAACACTGAAGCTTTCTTT. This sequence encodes CATSRDWGDLNTEAFF. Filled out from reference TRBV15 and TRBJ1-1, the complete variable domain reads DAMVIQNPRYQVTQFGKPVTLSCSQTLNHNVMYWYQQKSSQAPKLLFHYYDKDFNNEADTPDNFQSRRPNTSFCFLDIRSPGLGDTAMYLCATSRDWGDLNTEAFFGQGTRLTVV.

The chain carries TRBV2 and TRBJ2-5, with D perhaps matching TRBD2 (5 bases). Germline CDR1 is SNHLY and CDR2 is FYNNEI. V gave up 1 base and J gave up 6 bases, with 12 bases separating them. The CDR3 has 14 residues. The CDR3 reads CASSEGTRGQTQYF. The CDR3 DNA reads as TGTGCCAGCAGTGAAGGTACACGGGGTCAGACCCAGTACTTC.

CDR3 in amino acids: CASRPLAVGQEIYGYTF. CDR3 coding DNA: TGTGCCAGTAGGCCCCTTGCCGTGGGACAGGAGATTTATGGCTACACCTTC. This sequence joins TRBV19 and TRBJ1-2; 8 bases agree with TRBD1. The CDR3 covers 17 residues. Germline lookup yields CDR1 LNHDA and CDR2 SQIVND (reference sequence). J lost 5 bases, V lost 6 bases, and 17 bases had no gene match.

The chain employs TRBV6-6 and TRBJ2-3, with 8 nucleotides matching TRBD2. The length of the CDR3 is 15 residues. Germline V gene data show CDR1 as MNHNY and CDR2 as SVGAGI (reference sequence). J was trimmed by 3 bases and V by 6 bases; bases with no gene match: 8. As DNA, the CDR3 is TGTGCCAGCAGGGCCCGGGGGGGGCTTACAGATACGCAGTATTTT. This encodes CASRARGGLTDTQYF.

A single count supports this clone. The CDR3 is CSVAPAGGRNTEAFF. DNA for the CDR3: TGCAGCGTTGCCCCGGCAGGGGGGCGGAACACTGAAGCTTTCTTT. The rearrangement joins TRBV29-1 to TRBJ1-1; 7 bases are shared with TRBD1. Trimming removed 4 bases from V and 1 base from J; junction bases left unmatched: 9. The CDR3 sequence is 15 residues long. Per germline, CDR1 SQVTM and CDR2 ANQGSEA.

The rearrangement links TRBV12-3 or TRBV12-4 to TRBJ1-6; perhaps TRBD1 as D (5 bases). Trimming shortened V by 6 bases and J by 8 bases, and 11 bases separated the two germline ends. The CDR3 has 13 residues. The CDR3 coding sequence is TGTGCCAGCAGCCCCCAGGGATATTCACCCCTCCACTTT. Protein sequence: CASSPQGYSPLHF.

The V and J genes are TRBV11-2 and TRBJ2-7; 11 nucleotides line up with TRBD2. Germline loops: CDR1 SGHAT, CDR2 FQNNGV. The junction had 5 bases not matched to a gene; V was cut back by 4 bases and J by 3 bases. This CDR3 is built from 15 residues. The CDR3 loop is CASSSRLAGSYEQYF. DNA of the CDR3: TGTGCCAGCAGCTCGCGACTAGCGGGGAGCTACGAGCAGTACTTC.